A single sample is the source of the 17 T cell receptor beta chains below, sequenced in a study of cytomegalovirus exposure and HLA in healthy donors. Vbeta (60) and Jbeta (13) primers were used in the PCR. The assay was immunoSEQ multiplex PCR, and TCRdb's table has in-frame clones only and misses some. The sample includes 110,000 to 150,000 clones, about three quarters of them seen just once. Sequencing input: PBMCs. The origin of the receptors is a middle-aged man in good health and CMV-seropositive.

This chain links TRBV19 with TRBJ1-5, with TRBD1 identical over 8 bases. Germline V CDR1 and CDR2: LNHDA, SQIVND (reference sequence). V shed 6 bases, J shed 1 base, and the junction held 14 bases outside the gene matches. This CDR3 has 18 residues. In DNA form, the CDR3 reads TGTGCCAGTAGCCCAGATAGACTACAGGGGGTGAGCAATCAGCCCCAGCATTTT. Protein product: CASSPDRLQGVSNQPQHF.

V usage is TRBV13 and J usage is TRBJ1-2; a possible D gene is TRBD1 (5 bases). The length of the CDR3 is 14 residues. Trimming removed 5 bases from V and 8 bases from J, with 18 bases in between. Germline V lookup: CDR1 PRHDT, CDR2 FYEKMQ (reference sequence). CDR3 region: CASSPYGGESGYTF. CDR3 DNA: TGTGCCAGCAGCCCCTATGGGGGGGAGAGCGGCTACACCTTC.

The chain combines TRBV10-3 with TRBJ2-5; D may be TRBD1 (6 bases). In germline, CDR1 is ENHRY, CDR2 SYGVKD. V lost 6 bases to trimming and J lost 0 bases, with 11 bases between them. The CDR3 spans 14 residues. Written as DNA, the CDR3 is TGTGCCATCAGGAGAGACAGGAACCAAGAGACCCAGTACTTC. This gives the protein CAIRRDRNQETQYF.

V gene TRBV4-2 combines with J gene TRBJ2-2; 7 bases agree with TRBD1. V shed 2 bases, J shed 3 bases, and the junction held 6 bases outside the gene matches. Germline V gene sequence: CDR1 LGHNA, CDR2 YNFKEQ. This CDR3 comprises 16 residues. Written as DNA, the CDR3 is TGTGCCAGCAGCCAACTACAGGGGATCTACACCGGGGAGCTGTTTTTT. This encodes CASSQLQGIYTGELFF.

A few counts support this clone. J is TRBJ2-1 and V is TRBV6-5, with a possible D match to TRBD1 (6 bases). Trimming left V 0 bases short and J 4 bases short, with 13 bases between. Germline V gene lookup returns CDR1 MNHEY and CDR2 SVGAGI. This CDR3 is built from 16 residues. Written as DNA, the CDR3 is TGTGCCAGCAGTTACTCTAACAGGGATCGTTACAATGAGCAGTTCTTC. Its protein product is CASSYSNRDRYNEQFF.

The chain employs TRBV5-4 and TRBJ1-2, with TRBD1 identical over 8 bases. Germline V lookup: CDR1 SGHNT, CDR2 YYREEE (reference sequence). The length of the CDR3 is 14 residues. J lost 2 bases, V lost 4 bases, and 4 bases had no gene match. For the CDR3, the DNA is TGTGCCAGCAGCGACCGGACAGGGAACTATGGCTACACCTTC. Translated: CASSDRTGNYGYTF.

The chain has TRBV6-6 and TRBJ1-1; a weak D match, TRBD1 (6 bases). Germline V gene data show CDR1 as MNHNY and CDR2 as SVGAGI (reference sequence). V gave up 0 bases and J gave up 8 bases, with 10 bases separating them. The CDR3 spans 13 residues. CDR3 protein: CASSYSGQSEAFF. The CDR3 nucleotides read TGTGCCAGCAGTTACTCAGGACAGTCAGAAGCTTTCTTT.

This chain joins TRBV27 and TRBJ2-2; 8 bases line up with TRBD1. The CDR3 extends over 14 amino acids. The germline V gene has CDR1 MNHEY and CDR2 SMNVEV (reference sequence). Unmatched junction bases numbered 1, after V lost 2 bases and J lost 5 bases. The DNA for the CDR3 is TGTGCCAGCAGTTTACAGGGGGCAACCGGGGAGCTGTTTTTT. Protein product: CASSLQGATGELFF.

This sequence joins TRBV27 and TRBJ1-3; tentative D call: TRBD1 (5 bases). The CDR3 runs to 14 residues. The germline CDR1 and CDR2 sequences are MNHEY and SMNVEV (reference sequence). Between the trimmed V and J ends, which lost 5 bases and 2 bases, there was a span of 10 bases. CDR3 in DNA: TGTGCCAGCAGTCTGACAGCTACTGGAAACACCATATATTTT. Its protein is CASSLTATGNTIYF.

The V gene is TRBV25-1, the J gene TRBJ2-7; possible D gene TRBD2, 5 bases. The CDR3 covers 15 residues. The germline gives CDR1 MGHDK, CDR2 SYGVNS. The V and J ends lost 6 bases and 9 bases respectively, with 24 bases between them. CDR3: CASSYPLGGTIVQYF. CDR3 nucleotide sequence: TGTGCCAGCAGCTATCCGCTAGGAGGCACCATCGTGCAGTACTTC.

The chain employs TRBV6-1 and TRBJ1-5; unclear D gene. The V gene's germline CDR1 is MNHNS and CDR2 SASEGT. V was cut by 2 bases and J by 6 bases, with 8 bases left in between. There are 13 residues in the CDR3. The chain's CDR3 is CASSERVGQPQHF. The CDR3 DNA follows: TGTGCCAGCAGTGAACGGGTGGGTCAGCCCCAGCATTTT.

The chain uses TRBV9 and TRBJ2-7; D perhaps matches TRBD2 (6 bases). V was trimmed by 3 bases and J by 2 bases, leaving 12 bases between them. The CDR3 sequence is 14 residues long. Per germline, CDR1 SGDLS and CDR2 YYNGEE. The CDR3 loop is CASSAGTDTYEQYF. In DNA form, the CDR3 reads TGTGCCAGCAGCGCCGGGACTGACACCTACGAGCAGTACTTC.

The chain is built from TRBV13 and TRBJ2-3; 14 positions agree with TRBD2. Per the germline V gene, CDR1 is PRHDT and CDR2 is FYEKMQ (reference sequence). V lost 4 bases and J lost 4; bases outside the gene matches: 4. This CDR3 is built from 16 residues. The CDR3 region is CASSSGLAGDSDTQYF. CDR3 DNA: TGTGCCAGCAGCTCGGGACTAGCGGGAGACTCAGATACGCAGTATTTT. Drawing the rest from reference TRBV13 and TRBJ2-3, the complete variable domain is AAGVIQSPRHLIKEKRETATLKCYPIPRHDTVYWYQQGPGQDPQFLISFYEKMQSDKGSIPDRFSAQQFSDYHSELNMSSLELGDSALYFCASSSGLAGDSDTQYFGPGTRLTVL.

J is TRBJ1-1 and V is TRBV5-1, with 7 bases matching TRBD1. The CDR3 sequence is 15 residues long. CDR1 and CDR2 (germline): SGHRS, YFSETQ. J lost 2 bases, V lost 0 bases, and 4 bases had no gene match. The CDR3: CASSLEGGVNTEAFF. The CDR3, as DNA: TGCGCCAGCAGCTTGGAAGGGGGCGTAAACACTGAAGCTTTCTTT.

The chain recombines TRBV7-6 with TRBJ2-7; D is perhaps TRBD1 (6 bases). Germline V gene lookup returns CDR1 SGHVS and CDR2 FNYEAQ. This CDR3 region has 14 residues. V was cut by 0 bases and J by 2 bases, with 8 bases left in between. CDR3 in amino acids: CASSLAAGAYEQYF. The DNA of the CDR3 is TGTGCCAGCAGCTTAGCGGCAGGGGCCTACGAGCAGTACTTC.

This clone came up once. The V gene is TRBV19, the J gene TRBJ2-1, with 12 nucleotides matching TRBD1. The CDR3 sequence is 15 residues long. CDR1 is LNHDA, CDR2 SQIVND, per germline (reference sequence). Trimming took 6 bases from V and 7 from J; bases not matched to a gene: 7. CDR3 sequence: CASSPGQGARNEQFF. The CDR3 DNA sequence: TGTGCCAGTAGCCCGGGACAGGGGGCGCGTAATGAGCAGTTCTTC.

This clone was counted between two and nine times. This chain joins TRBV29-1 and TRBJ2-5; maybe TRBD2 (6 bases). The CDR3 length is 12 residues. V lost 5 bases and J 5 bases, leaving 12 bases between the germline ends. Germline CDR1 SQVTM, CDR2 ANQGSEA. The CDR3 is CSVQIGGETQYF. CDR3 DNA: TGCAGCGTTCAGATAGGAGGGGAGACCCAGTACTTC.